Listed here are 30 T cell receptor beta chains from one sample, sequenced in a study of blood T cell repertoires in COVID-19. The protocol was immunoSEQ multiplex PCR, while the TCRdb copy is restricted to in-frame clones and leaves out a portion. Seen here are approximately 160,000 clones, roughly nine tenths observed once, and the top ten hold under 4.5%. Source material: peripheral blood. The receptor source for this set is a woman aged 70-85 years with acute or convalescent COVID-19.

This chain joins TRBV6-1 and TRBJ2-1, with D possibly matching TRBD1 (6 bases). The V gene's germline CDR1 is MNHNS and CDR2 SASEGT. The CDR3 sequence is 14 residues long. Trimming left V 3 bases short and J 4 bases short, with 10 bases between. In DNA, the CDR3 is TGTGCCAGCAGTGAGAGGGGGACGTACAATGAGCAGTTCTTC. Its protein is CASSERGTYNEQFF.

This clone was counted a single time. V and J are TRBV6-2 or TRBV6-3 and TRBJ1-1, with a weak D call TRBD1 (6 bases). The CDR3 is made up of 18 amino acids. The germline V gene encodes CDR1 MNHEY and CDR2 SVGEGT. Between the trimmed V and J ends, which lost 2 bases and 4 bases, there was a span of 23 bases. CDR3 amino acids: CASSYRRRAGAIFTEAFF. The CDR3 DNA is TGTGCCAGCAGTTACAGGAGGAGGGCGGGGGCGATCTTCACTGAAGCTTTCTTT.

This clone has a single count. The genes are TRBV19 and TRBJ2-7; a weak D match, TRBD2 (5 bases). Germline assignment: CDR1 LNHDA and CDR2 SQIVND (reference sequence). The V end was cut by 3 bases, the J end by 3 bases, with 15 bases between. The CDR3 length is 15 residues. CDR3 in amino acids: CASSMSPSGYYEQYF. CDR3 nucleotides: TGTGCCAGTAGTATGTCGCCCAGCGGCTACTACGAGCAGTACTTC.

The genes are TRBV6-2 or TRBV6-3 and TRBJ2-7; D may be TRBD1 (6 bases). The V end lost 5 bases, the J end lost 3 bases, and 14 bases lay between the germline ends. Germline V gives CDR1 MNHEY, CDR2 SVGEGT. The CDR3 is 14 amino acids. The CDR3 DNA reads TGTGCCAGCAGTCACAGGGTAGGAGGCTACGAGCAGTACTTC. This codes for CASSHRVGGYEQYF.

This chain uses TRBV7-2 with TRBJ1-6; D possibly corresponds to TRBD1 (6 bases). The V gene lost 4 bases and the J gene lost 7 bases, with 17 bases spanning the gap. The V gene's germline CDR1 is SGHTA and CDR2 FQGNSA. The CDR3 covers 16 residues. As DNA, the CDR3 is TGTGCCAGCAGCTCACAGAGTGGGGGGGCAAATTCACCCCTCCACTTT. It translates to CASSSQSGGANSPLHF.

The DNA for the CDR3 is TGTGCCAGTAGATCTCATGGGACTAGCGGCGCAGCCTACGAGCAGTACTTC. Translation gives CASRSHGTSGAAYEQYF. The chain recombines TRBV19 with TRBJ2-7; 11 bases agree with TRBD2. The CDR3 is made up of 17 amino acids. From germline, CDR1 is LNHDA and CDR2 SQIVND (reference sequence). V shed 6 bases and J 2 bases; nucleotides not matched to a gene: 12.

The rearrangement links TRBV7-3 to TRBJ2-1; 8 positions match TRBD2. This CDR3 comprises 13 residues. The germline CDR1 and CDR2 sequences are SGHTA and FQGTGA. The V segment lost 4 bases and the J segment 8 bases; nucleotides outside the gene matches: 4. CDR3 sequence (DNA): TGTGCCAGCAGCTCCCGGGGGGGCGATGAGCAGTTCTTC. It is translated as CASSSRGGDEQFF.

This chain uses TRBV6-5 with TRBJ2-1, with TRBD2 matching 11 bases. The germline CDR1 and CDR2 sequences are MNHEY and SVGAGI. The CDR3 runs to 15 residues. J gave up 7 bases and V 5 bases, and 7 bases lay outside the gene matches. CDR3 nucleotide sequence: TGTGCCAGCAGTCGACTAGCGGGAAGGAGGAATGAGCAGTTCTTC. It yields the protein CASSRLAGRRNEQFF.

This clone was observed a single time. J is TRBJ1-6 and V is TRBV28, with 9 nucleotides matching TRBD1. Trimming removed 5 bases from V and 4 bases from J; junction bases left unmatched: 3. Germline lookup yields CDR1 MDHEN and CDR2 SYDVKM. This CDR3 is built from 15 residues. The CDR3 DNA follows: TGTGCCAGCAGTCTGGGGACAGGGTATAATTCACCCCTCCACTTT. Protein product: CASSLGTGYNSPLHF.

This clone was recorded a few times. This chain links TRBV28 with TRBJ2-7; D is possibly TRBD1 (6 bases). The CDR3 runs to 16 residues. V was pared by 6 bases and J by 9 bases, with 27 bases between. The germline gives CDR1 MDHEN, CDR2 SYDVKM. The CDR3 coding sequence is TGTGCCAGCAGATCCCCCGGGACATACATGGACGCCGTGCAGTACTTC. This sequence encodes CASRSPGTYMDAVQYF.

The V and J genes are TRBV3-1 (or the pseudogene TRBV3-2) and TRBJ1-1, with D possibly matching TRBD1 (6 bases). The CDR3 is 15 residues long. The germline gives CDR1 LGHDT, CDR2 YNNKEL (reference sequence). V was shortened by 4 bases and J by 6 bases, with 18 bases between the two germline ends. CDR3 amino acids: CASSRTGYRGAEAFF. Written as DNA, the CDR3 is TGTGCCAGCAGCCGAACAGGGTATCGTGGCGCTGAAGCTTTCTTT.

The rearrangement joins TRBV20-1 to TRBJ1-5; no clear D gene. The germline V gene encodes CDR1 DFQATT and CDR2 SNEGSKA (reference sequence). V lost 3 bases and J lost 2, with 11 bases in between. This CDR3 comprises 14 residues. The CDR3 DNA follows: TGCAGTGCTAGTTCTACCCCGGGCAATCAGCCCCAGCATTTT. Translating it yields CSASSTPGNQPQHF.

The chain carries TRBV11-2 and TRBJ2-5, with 7 positions matching TRBD1. CDR3 length equals 14 residues. V was pared by 5 bases and J by 3 bases, with 6 bases of the junction left unmatched. CDR1 and CDR2 (germline): SGHAT, FQNNGV. For the CDR3, the DNA is TGTGCCAGCAGCCTCGGGACAGTAAAAGAGACCCAGTACTTC. Protein sequence: CASSLGTVKETQYF.

The chain is built from TRBV4-3 and TRBJ1-2, with D uncertain. Germline V lookup: CDR1 LGHNA, CDR2 YSLEER. Trimming cost V 2 bases and J 2 bases, with 18 bases left between them. The CDR3 has 17 residues. The chain's CDR3 is CASSQTWEISSNYGYTF. CDR3 DNA sequence: TGCGCCAGCAGCCAAACTTGGGAGATCAGTTCCAACTATGGCTACACCTTC.

The chain couples TRBV6-6 to TRBJ1-2, with 10 positions matching TRBD1. The CDR3 runs to 14 residues. Trimming removed 6 bases from V and 2 bases from J; junction bases left unmatched: 3. The V gene's germline CDR1 is MNHNY and CDR2 SVGAGI (reference sequence). The CDR3 loop is CASRGTGVNYGYTF. The CDR3 DNA reads as TGTGCCAGCAGGGGGACAGGGGTGAACTATGGCTACACCTTC.

The CDR3 reads CASSRQGPNTEAFF. CDR3 nucleotide sequence: TGCGCCAGCAGTCGACAGGGGCCGAACACTGAAGCTTTCTTT. The J gene is TRBJ1-1, the V gene TRBV5-1, with TRBD1 matching 8 bases. V dropped 5 bases and J dropped 1; count of bases not matched to a gene: 4. Germline CDR1 SGHRS, CDR2 YFSETQ. The CDR3 spans 14 residues.

The V gene is TRBV13, the J gene TRBJ2-1; 10 bases align to TRBD2. From germline, CDR1 is PRHDT and CDR2 FYEKMQ (reference sequence). V trimming: 2 bases; J trimming: 8 bases; junction bases outside the gene matches: 12. The CDR3 loop spans 17 amino acids. The CDR3 nucleotides are TGTGCCAGCAGCTTAATGTCAACTAGCGGGGCCGGTCATGAGCAGTTCTTC. This encodes CASSLMSTSGAGHEQFF.

V gene TRBV2 combines with J gene TRBJ2-3, with 11 bases aligning to TRBD1. Per germline, CDR1 SNHLY and CDR2 FYNNEI. This CDR3 has 17 amino acids. Losses at the gene ends were 5 bases for V and 0 bases for J; bases not matched to a gene: 7. The CDR3 here is CASSTQGQGASTDTQYF. The CDR3 DNA follows: TGTGCCAGCAGTACACAAGGACAGGGGGCTAGCACAGATACGCAGTATTTT. The variable domain in full, completed from reference TRBV2 and TRBJ2-3, reads EPEVTQTPSHQVTQMGQEVILRCVPISNHLYFYWYRQILGQKVEFLVSFYNNEISEKSEIFDDQFSVERPDGSNFTLKIRSTKLEDSAMYFCASSTQGQGASTDTQYFGPGTRLTVL.

The chain has TRBV2 and TRBJ1-2, with 7 nucleotides matching TRBD1. Germline V gene sequence: CDR1 SNHLY, CDR2 FYNNEI. This CDR3 has 14 amino acids. V shed 4 bases, J shed 4 bases, and the junction held 6 bases outside the gene matches. The CDR3 sequence: CASSGGQITYGYTF. For the CDR3, the DNA is TGTGCCAGCAGTGGGGGACAGATCACCTATGGCTACACCTTC.

In nucleotides, the CDR3 is TGTGCCAGCAGCAGGGGGCACACTGAAGCTTTCTTT. This translates into CASSRGHTEAFF. The chain combines TRBV6-5 with TRBJ1-1, with 8 bases lining up with TRBD1. This CDR3 has 12 residues. Per the germline V gene, CDR1 is MNHEY and CDR2 is SVGAGI. With 6 bases clipped from V and 3 bases from J, the junction kept 0 bases outside the gene matches.

The V gene is TRBV7-8, the J gene TRBJ1-1; D is undetermined. Germline CDR1 is SGHVS and CDR2 is FQNEAQ. V was trimmed by 5 bases and J by 6 bases, leaving 10 bases between them. This CDR3 spans 12 amino acids. CDR3 in DNA: TGTGCCAGCAGCCCAGCCCTAGCTGAAGCTTTCTTT. It encodes CASSPALAEAFF. The entire variable domain, with the rest obtained from reference TRBV7-8 and TRBJ1-1, is as follows: GAGVSQSPRYKVAKRGQDVALRCDPISGHVSLFWYQQALGQGPEFLTYFQNEAQLDKSGLPSDRFFAERPEGSVSTLKIQRTQQEDSAVYLCASSPALAEAFFGQGTRLTVV.

V gene TRBV28 combines with J gene TRBJ1-4; no clear D. Deletions cut 4 bases from V and 8 bases from J, with 5 bases between. Germline V CDR1 and CDR2: MDHEN, SYDVKM. The CDR3 is 11 amino acids. CDR3 sequence reads: CASSSREKLFF. The CDR3 DNA reads as TGTGCCAGCAGTTCGAGGGAAAAACTGTTTTTT.

The rearrangement joins TRBV7-9 to TRBJ2-1, with 8 bases identical to TRBD2. The length of the CDR3 is 15 residues. Trimming at V came to 5 bases and at J to 5 bases, leaving 8 bases not matched to a gene. Germline V gene sequence: CDR1 SEHNR, CDR2 FQNEAQ (reference sequence). The CDR3 loop reads CASSRSSGLNNEQFF. CDR3 nucleotides: TGTGCCAGCAGCCGTTCTAGCGGGCTTAACAATGAGCAGTTCTTC.

V is TRBV28 and J is TRBJ2-5; TRBD1 agrees at 7 bases. Germline V gene lookup returns CDR1 MDHEN and CDR2 SYDVKM. This CDR3 is 13 amino acids long. The V segment lost 5 bases and the J segment 2 bases; nucleotides outside the gene matches: 2. The CDR3 is CASSQGQQETQYF. In nucleotides, the CDR3 is TGTGCCAGCAGTCAGGGACAGCAAGAGACCCAGTACTTC.

The V call is TRBV6-5, the J call TRBJ1-1, with unresolved D. From germline, CDR1 is MNHEY and CDR2 SVGAGI. The ends were cut back, 10 bases at V and 0 bases at J, with 12 bases in the middle. The CDR3 has 13 residues. The chain's CDR3 is CATLRSLNTEAFF. For the CDR3, the DNA is TGTGCCACCTTAAGAAGCCTGAACACTGAAGCTTTCTTT.

This chain uses TRBV6-6 with TRBJ1-2; 9 nucleotides agree with TRBD1. The CDR3 loop spans 15 amino acids. J was trimmed by 8 bases and V by 7 bases; bases with no gene match: 14. Germline V gene sequence: CDR1 MNHNY, CDR2 SVGAGI (reference sequence). CDR3 protein: CASTNPLDRGGGYTF. The DNA of the CDR3 is TGTGCCAGCACCAACCCGCTGGACAGGGGAGGCGGCTACACCTTC.

Only a few counts were recorded for this clone. The rearrangement uses TRBV6-5 and TRBJ1-2, with D possibly being TRBD1 (6 bases). The V end lost 8 bases, the J end lost 2 bases, and 6 bases lay between the germline ends. CDR3 length: 11 amino acids. From germline, CDR1 is MNHEY and CDR2 SVGAGI. The CDR3 DNA reads TGTGCCAGCGGACAGAACTATGGCTACACCTTC. Translated: CASGQNYGYTF.

The chain employs TRBV5-8 and TRBJ2-3, with 10 bases lining up with TRBD1. The V gene's germline CDR1 is SGHTS and CDR2 YDEGEE. J was trimmed by 1 base and V by 4 bases; bases with no gene match: 9. CDR3 length: 17 residues. The CDR3 DNA reads as TGTGCCAGCAGCCTTCCACCCGGGACAGGGGGCACAGATACGCAGTATTTT. Its protein is CASSLPPGTGGTDTQYF.

V and J are TRBV11-2 and TRBJ1-1, with 8 bases that match TRBD1. CDR3 size: 16 residues. Trimming at V came to 5 bases and at J to 5 bases, leaving 13 bases not matched to a gene. Per the germline V gene, CDR1 is SGHAT and CDR2 is FQNNGV. The CDR3 region is CASSLRSRGLGTEAFF. The CDR3 bases are TGTGCCAGCAGCCTAAGAAGCAGGGGGCTGGGGACTGAAGCTTTCTTT.

CDR3 coding DNA: TGCGCCAGCAGCCAAGACCCGGACTACACTGAAGCTTTCTTT. It codes for CASSQDPDYTEAFF. This sequence joins TRBV4-1 and TRBJ1-1; D unclear. The V gene's germline CDR1 is MGHRA and CDR2 YSYEKL. The CDR3 contains 14 residues. Trimming left V 0 bases short and J 3 bases short, with 8 bases between.